The sequence of this TCR beta chain was determined in a study of blood T cell repertoires in COVID-19 (TCRdb year 2020). At the level of the whole study: Collaborator samples came from the United States, Italy and Spain and covered acute and convalescent phases of COVID-19. The prospective study material was composed of cDNA or gDNA derived from T cells, B-cell-depleted T cells, or PBMCs. The dataset comprised deeply sampled blood TCRbeta repertoires from subjects exposed to, actively infected with, or recovered from COVID-19. The repertoires were released in a freely available public database meant as a resource for research on the immune response to SARS-CoV-2. The samples were drawn from the first 160 participants of the ongoing ImmuneRACE study and from some 1,300 subjects provided by 6 global collaborators. Sample metadata almost always included a de-identified subject ID, COVID-19 status, age in years and sex. Where available, HLA class I and class II types were obtained from metadata supplied by the sample provider rather than from assay-based typing.

The collaborating institutions used their own protocols to collect whole blood in K2EDTA tubes. For TCRbeta analysis, collaborators shipped samples in one of three forms: frozen whole blood, isolated PBMCs, or DNA extracted from either of those sample types. TCRbeta CDR3 regions were amplified from genomic DNA by means of the immunoSEQ Assay, a bias-controlled multiplex PCR. As for the original processing: The number of nucleated cells in each sample was estimated from the amplification of reference gene primers within the assay. Sequence reads were collapsed and filtered to measure the absolute abundance of every unique TCRbeta CDR3 rearrangement. Productive Simpson clonality was computed per sample as the square root of Simpson's diversity index over productive rearrangements. The immuneACCESS repertoire file appears here via TCRdb, limited to in-frame rearrangements. These files lack a portion of the clones; in checked studies, under half of the deficit traces to unresolved V genes, and the cause of the others is not known. Clone size and the V and J calls come from that table; the DNA yielded D and trimming. The sample has 100,000 to 150,000 clones on record, approximately 74% of them singletons. The ten largest clones represent around 6% of the sample.

Overall study results and their limits: The amount of clinical and demographic metadata varied by source and participant and was provided uncurated.

Regarding this clone: The antigen it binds to is not known. Nothing much larger sits one base from this clone, and base qualities are not available.

The sample consisted of peripheral blood. The receptor's source is a man in his fifties or sixties with acute or convalescent COVID-19.

The CDR3 sequence is CSVARGAFNYGYTF. The sequenced DNA is TGCAGCGTTGCCAGGGGGGCATTTAACTATGGCTACACCTTC. The chain is assembled from TRBV29-1 and TRBJ1-2, with 7 central nucleotides matching TRBD1. From the germline V gene, CDR1 is SQVTM and CDR2 is ANQGSEA. Its CDR3 holds 14 amino acids, cysteine through phenylalanine. Only the CDR3 part of the read is kept: 42 bases, read in frame from the first base. From V the trimming removes 4 bases and from J it removes 1 base, while the gene matches leave 6 bases of the junction unaccounted for. The full variable domain, completed from the reference TRBV29-1 and TRBJ1-2 proteins outside the CDR3, reads SAVISQKPSRDICQRGTSLTIQCQVDSQVTMMFWYRQQPGQSLTLIATANQGSEATYESGFVIDKFPISRPNLTFSTLTVSNMSPEDSSIYLCSVARGAFNYGYTFGSGTRLTVV.